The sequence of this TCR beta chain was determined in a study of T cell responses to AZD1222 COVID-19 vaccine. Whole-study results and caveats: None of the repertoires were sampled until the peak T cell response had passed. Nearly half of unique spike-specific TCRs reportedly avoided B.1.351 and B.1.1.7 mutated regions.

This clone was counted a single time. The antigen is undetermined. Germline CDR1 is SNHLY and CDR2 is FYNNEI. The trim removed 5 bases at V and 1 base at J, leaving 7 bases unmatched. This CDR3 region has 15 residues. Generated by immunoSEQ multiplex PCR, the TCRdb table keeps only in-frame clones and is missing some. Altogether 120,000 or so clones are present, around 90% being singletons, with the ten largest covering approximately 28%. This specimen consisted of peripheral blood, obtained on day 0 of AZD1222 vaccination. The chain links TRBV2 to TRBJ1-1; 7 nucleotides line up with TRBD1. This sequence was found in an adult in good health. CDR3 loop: CASSMHGTENTEAFF. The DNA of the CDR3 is TGTGCCAGCAGTATGCACGGGACAGAGAACACTGAAGCTTTCTTT.